These T cell receptor beta chains were read from a single sample in a study of T cells after yellow fever vaccination. One entry per CDR3 protein, called by TCRdb with MiXCR from the 5' RACE reads. The repertoire includes 310,000 or so distinct CDR3 sequences, 3.6% of them detected once, and about a quarter sits in the top ten. The sample here was PBMCs, taken on the day of the yellow fever booster vaccination. The receptors come from a man in his late teens or twenties who received the YFV17D yellow fever vaccine. The CDR3 runs from the conserved cysteine through the conserved F or W. A D gene is named only where the DNA matches it firmly. Clone size is given for some rows only: seen once, a few or many times, or a class if the clone is expanded.

D: .; J: TRBJ2-3; V: TRBV7-2; size: many; CDR3: CASSQMGAGADTQYF; DNA: TGTGCCAGCAGCCAAATGGGGGCGGGGGCAGATACGCAGTATTTT
D: .; J: TRBJ1-1; V: TRBV7-3; size: few; CDR3: CASSLVGGVMNTEAFF; DNA: TGTGCCAGCAGCTTAGTAGGGGGGGTTATGAACACTGAAGCTTTCTTT
D: TRBD2; J: TRBJ2-1; V: TRBV12-3/TRBV12-4; size: .; CDR3: CASSFLVAGGYNEQFF; DNA: TGTGCCAGCAGTTTCCTTGTAGCGGGGGGATACAATGAGCAGTTCTTC
D: .; J: TRBJ2-1; V: TRBV7-8; size: many; CDR3: CASSFNRGGFYNEQFF; DNA: TGTGCCAGCAGTTTTAACAGGGGAGGGTTCTACAATGAGCAGTTCTTC
D: .; J: TRBJ1-2; V: TRBV18; size: few; CDR3: CASSPVDGRYGYTF; DNA: TGTGCCAGCTCACCAGTGGACGGACGCTATGGCTACACCTTC
D: .; J: TRBJ2-6; V: TRBV2; size: .; CDR3: CASRVQGSGANVLTF; DNA: TGTGCCAGCAGAGTACAGGGCTCTGGGGCCAACGTCCTGACTTTC
D: .; J: TRBJ1-6; V: TRBV20-1; size: few; CDR3: CSAPTSGTEGSPLHF; DNA: TGCAGTGCTCCTACCTCCGGCACAGAGGGTTCACCCCTCCACTTT
D: TRBD2; J: TRBJ2-1; V: TRBV4-1; size: many; CDR3: CASSPNPLAGGRGEQFF; DNA: TGCGCCAGCAGCCCGAACCCTCTAGCGGGGGGCCGCGGTGAGCAGTTCTTC
D: TRBD1; J: TRBJ2-1; V: TRBV20-1; size: many; CDR3: CSASKAGGNEQFF; DNA: TGCAGTGCTAGTAAAGCAGGGGGTAATGAGCAGTTCTTC
D: .; J: TRBJ2-2; V: TRBV5-5; size: many; CDR3: CASSLFFQGRTGELFF; DNA: TGTGCCAGCAGCTTGTTTTTCCAGGGGAGGACCGGGGAGCTGTTTTTT
D: .; J: TRBJ1-1; V: TRBV3-1; size: .; CDR3: CASSQVGTTDTEAFF; DNA: TGTGCCAGCAGCCAGGTAGGGACAACGGACACTGAAGCTTTCTTT
D: TRBD1; J: TRBJ1-1; V: TRBV7-2; size: many; CDR3: CASSQQGASTEAFF; DNA: TGTGCCAGCAGTCAACAGGGGGCTTCTACTGAAGCTTTCTTT
D: TRBD1; J: TRBJ2-5; V: TRBV28; size: .; CDR3: CASSSTYLSQGAGETQYF; DNA: TGTGCCAGCAGTTCCACCTACCTTTCCCAGGGGGCCGGTGAGACCCAGTACTTC
D: TRBD1; J: TRBJ2-1; V: TRBV29-1; size: many; CDR3: CSVEAPGQGAQFF; DNA: TGCAGCGTTGAGGCTCCGGGACAGGGGGCCCAGTTCTTC
D: .; J: TRBJ2-7; V: TRBV6-1; size: few; CDR3: CASSERRWTALIEQYF; DNA: TGTGCCAGCAGTGAAAGGAGGTGGACAGCCCTTATCGAGCAGTACTTC
D: .; J: TRBJ2-7; V: TRBV29-1; size: many; CDR3: CSVETRDYEQYF; DNA: TGCAGCGTTGAAACTAGGGATTACGAGCAGTACTTC
D: .; J: TRBJ2-2; V: TRBV12-3/TRBV12-4; size: few; CDR3: CASSLLGQPDTGELFF; DNA: TGTGCCAGCAGTTTATTAGGACAGCCAGACACCGGGGAGCTGTTTTTT
D: .; J: TRBJ2-7; V: TRBV25-1; size: many; CDR3: CASGKSYEQYF; DNA: TGTGCCAGCGGGAAGAGCTACGAGCAGTACTTC
D: .; J: TRBJ1-1; V: TRBV9; size: many; CDR3: CASSYPESTLPGTEAFF; DNA: TGTGCCAGCAGCTACCCCGAGAGTACCCTCCCCGGCACTGAAGCTTTCTTT
D: .; J: TRBJ1-5; V: TRBV7-8; size: many; CDR3: CASSFIGQPQHF; DNA: TGTGCCAGCAGCTTTATAGGGCAGCCCCAGCATTTT
D: .; J: TRBJ2-3; V: TRBV6-5; size: many; CDR3: CASSSPRGTDTQYF; DNA: TGTGCCAGCAGTTCTCCTCGGGGAACAGATACGCAGTATTTT
D: .; J: TRBJ1-3; V: TRBV28; size: many; CDR3: CASSIWGGPSGNTIYF; DNA: TGTGCCAGCAGCATCTGGGGGGGGCCCTCTGGAAACACCATATATTTT
D: .; J: TRBJ1-2; V: TRBV7-2; size: many; CDR3: CASSLSTGQYGYTF; DNA: TGTGCCAGCAGTTTAAGTACAGGGCAATATGGCTACACCTTC
D: .; J: TRBJ2-2; V: TRBV7-3; size: .; CDR3: CASSFAGLNGELFF; DNA: TGTGCCAGCAGCTTTGCAGGACTGAACGGGGAGCTGTTTTTT
D: TRBD2; J: TRBJ2-1; V: TRBV20-1; size: many; CDR3: CSARASGGAYNEQFF; DNA: TGCAGTGCTAGAGCTAGCGGGGGGGCCTACAATGAGCAGTTCTTC
D: TRBD2; J: TRBJ2-3; V: TRBV29-1; size: many; CDR3: CSVEDPGASGNRVTDTQYF; DNA: TGCAGCGTTGAAGACCCCGGGGCTAGCGGAAATAGAGTCACAGATACGCAGTATTTT
D: .; J: TRBJ1-5; V: TRBV28; size: many; CDR3: CASSPLLGDQPQHF; DNA: TGTGCCAGCAGCCCTTTGCTGGGGGATCAGCCCCAGCATTTT
D: .; J: TRBJ1-3; V: TRBV18; size: many; CDR3: CASSQDSPPGNTIYF; DNA: TGTGCCAGCTCTCAAGACAGCCCACCTGGAAACACCATATATTTT
D: .; J: TRBJ1-4; V: TRBV10-3; size: .; CDR3: CAISEHVGGEKLFF; DNA: TGTGCCATCAGTGAGCACGTGGGGGGCGAAAAACTGTTTTTT
D: .; J: TRBJ2-1; V: TRBV28; size: .; CDR3: CASSLRGSRSGF; DNA: TGTGCCAGCAGCCTTAGGGGGTCGCGGAGCGGCTTC
D: .; J: TRBJ1-4; V: TRBV9; size: .; CDR3: CASSATTTNEKLFF; DNA: TGTGCCAGCAGCGCGACCACAACTAATGAAAAACTGTTTTTT
D: TRBD2; J: TRBJ2-3; V: TRBV7-9; size: many; CDR3: CASSPLGGAVNTQYF; DNA: TGTGCCAGCAGCCCACTCGGGGGGGCTGTGAATACGCAGTATTTT
D: TRBD2; J: TRBJ2-1; V: TRBV7-8; size: many; CDR3: CASKFSGDSYNEQFF; DNA: TGTGCCAGCAAATTTAGCGGGGACTCCTACAATGAGCAGTTCTTC
D: .; J: TRBJ2-1; V: TRBV6-2/TRBV6-3; size: many; CDR3: CASSPPTTGASEQFF; DNA: TGTGCCAGCAGTCCCCCAACTACCGGGGCGAGTGAGCAGTTCTTC
D: TRBD1; J: TRBJ1-6; V: TRBV12-3/TRBV12-4; size: few; CDR3: CASRGDREGTRSPLHF; DNA: TGTGCCAGCAGAGGGGACAGGGAGGGTACACGATCACCCCTCCACTTT
D: .; J: TRBJ2-1; V: TRBV7-6; size: many; CDR3: CASSFRNEQFF; DNA: TGTGCCAGCAGCTTCCGAAATGAGCAGTTCTTC
D: .; J: TRBJ2-3; V: TRBV5-1; size: .; CDR3: CASSWASPDTQYF; DNA: TGCGCCAGCAGCTGGGCCTCCCCAGATACGCAGTATTTT
D: .; J: TRBJ1-2; V: TRBV5-6; size: many; CDR3: CASTRRGERSGYTF; DNA: TGTGCCAGCACCCGGAGGGGGGAGAGGTCTGGCTACACCTTC
D: .; J: TRBJ1-3; V: TRBV7-2; size: many; CDR3: CASSWAQGTPPVAIYF; DNA: TGTGCCAGCAGCTGGGCACAGGGTACCCCACCAGTGGCCATATATTTT
D: .; J: TRBJ2-6; V: TRBV29-1; size: many; CDR3: CSAADTGSSGANVLTF; DNA: TGCAGCGCCGCTGACACGGGGAGCTCTGGGGCCAACGTCCTGACTTTC
D: .; J: TRBJ2-7; V: TRBV15; size: few; CDR3: CATSRVGPLGSYEQYF; DNA: TGTGCCACCAGCAGAGTGGGACCCTTGGGCTCCTACGAGCAGTACTTC
D: .; J: TRBJ2-1; V: TRBV18; size: few; CDR3: CASSGQGRLNEQFF; DNA: TGTGCCAGCTCTGGTCAGGGCCGCCTGAATGAGCAGTTCTTC
D: .; J: TRBJ2-1; V: TRBV5-1; size: .; CDR3: CASSYPGGSPNYNEQFF; DNA: TGCGCCAGCAGCTACCCCGGAGGGAGCCCAAACTACAATGAGCAGTTCTTC
D: .; J: TRBJ1-1; V: TRBV10-3; size: .; CDR3: CAISESLRGGFYMNTEAFF; DNA: TGTGCCATCAGTGAGTCACTGAGGGGAGGATTTTACATGAACACTGAAGCTTTCTTT
D: TRBD1; J: TRBJ1-5; V: TRBV24-1; size: .; CDR3: CATSPRGLGQPQHF; DNA: TGTGCCACCAGTCCGAGGGGGCTCGGTCAGCCCCAGCATTTT
D: .; J: TRBJ2-1; V: TRBV28; size: .; CDR3: CASSFGSKNEQFF; DNA: TGTGCCAGCAGTTTCGGTTCCAAAAATGAGCAGTTCTTC
D: TRBD2; J: TRBJ2-3; V: TRBV7-6; size: many; CDR3: CASSPEASGGLTDTQYF; DNA: TGTGCCAGCAGCCCCGAGGCTAGCGGGGGCCTCACAGATACGCAGTATTTT
D: .; J: TRBJ2-1; V: TRBV5-1; size: once; CDR3: CASQEGVGNEQFF; DNA: TGCGCCAGTCAGGAGGGGGTGGGCAATGAGCAGTTCTTC
D: TRBD2; J: TRBJ2-1; V: TRBV5-1; size: many; CDR3: CASRALADTYNEQFF; DNA: TGCGCCAGCAGGGCACTAGCGGACACGTACAATGAGCAGTTCTTC
D: .; J: TRBJ1-5; V: TRBV4-3; size: .; CDR3: CASSRRPGGNQPQHF; DNA: TGCGCCAGCAGCCGACGCCCCGGGGGCAATCAGCCCCAGCATTTT
D: .; J: TRBJ1-1; V: TRBV5-1; size: many; CDR3: CASRLDRADGEAFF; DNA: TGCGCCAGCAGGTTGGATAGGGCCGATGGTGAAGCTTTCTTT
D: .; J: TRBJ1-6; V: TRBV6-5; size: .; CDR3: CARRGGGAMTPLHF; DNA: TGTGCCCGCCGGGGGGGGGGCGCCATGACACCCCTCCACTTT
D: TRBD1; J: TRBJ2-2; V: TRBV27; size: many; CDR3: CATRHETGAAGELFF; DNA: TGTGCCACCAGACATGAGACAGGGGCGGCCGGGGAGCTGTTTTTT
D: .; J: TRBJ1-5; V: TRBV5-1; size: many; CDR3: CASSLGDFSNQPQHF; DNA: TGCGCCAGCAGCTTGGGGGATTTTAGCAATCAGCCCCAGCATTTT
D: TRBD1; J: TRBJ2-7; V: TRBV4-1; size: .; CDR3: CASSQVTGAGYEQYF; DNA: TGCGCCAGCAGCCAAGTCACAGGGGCTGGCTACGAGCAGTACTTC
D: TRBD2; J: TRBJ2-2; V: TRBV7-9; size: many; CDR3: CASKDGLAGELDANTGELFF; DNA: TGTGCCAGCAAGGACGGGCTAGCGGGGGAACTTGACGCGAACACCGGGGAGCTGTTTTTT
D: .; J: TRBJ1-6; V: TRBV5-1; size: .; CDR3: CASSKDRIDNSPLHF; DNA: TGCGCCAGCAGTAAGGACAGAATTGATAATTCACCCCTCCACTTT
D: TRBD1; J: TRBJ2-1; V: TRBV5-4; size: .; CDR3: CASSRTGGQQFF; DNA: TGTGCCAGCAGTCGGACAGGGGGCCAGCAGTTCTTC
D: TRBD2; J: TRBJ2-5; V: TRBV6-6; size: .; CDR3: CASSKTTSGGLGTQYF; DNA: TGTGCCAGCAGTAAAACGACTAGCGGGGGGTTGGGGACCCAGTACTTC
D: .; J: TRBJ1-6; V: TRBV28; size: .; CDR3: CASGKESYNSPLHF; DNA: TGTGCCAGCGGGAAGGAATCCTATAATTCACCCCTCCACTTT